This T cell receptor (beta chain) was identified in a study of vaccination effects on CD4 cells after COVID-19. Background on the study: Samples gathered post-vaccine arrived a median of 72 days past the second dose. Findings and limits, study-wide: At late timepoints after vaccination, vaccine- and infection-induced clones shrank markedly.

Under the ViraFEST assay, PBMC were stimulated with viral peptide pools so that antigen-specific CD4+ T cells expanded. Sequencing was performed afterwards. The culture ran for nine to eleven days, and then CD4+ T cells were isolated. Two doses of either BNT162b2 or mRNA-1273 were given to each participant. Peptides at approximately 9.6 ug/ml and IL-2 at around 9.3 IU/ml were added to 2 million or so PBMC per well. Looked up from germline, CDR1 is SGHDT and CDR2 is YYEEEE. There are 16 residues in the CDR3. V shed 3 bases and J 7 bases; nucleotides not matched to a gene: 12. Concerning this clone itself: Its antigen is not identified.

The protocol was immunoSEQ multiplex PCR, while the TCRdb copy is restricted to in-frame clones and leaves out a portion. The sample has fewer than 50,000 clones, approximately 84% seen once. The TCR was taken from a human donor who received a COVID-19 vaccine. Some clones in this sample may be carry-over from other donors' samples. Specimen: CD4+ T cells from PBMCs cultured with HCoV-NL63 spike peptides, collected after COVID-19 vaccination. The gene calls are TRBV5-6 and TRBJ2-2; 7 nucleotides line up with TRBD1. CDR3 DNA sequence: TGTGCCAGCAGCTGGGGCCAGGGGGTGATGTACGGGGAGCTGTTTTTT. Its protein is CASSWGQGVMYGELFF.